Detailed here is one TCR beta chain. The data were taken from a study of blood T cell repertoires in COVID-19. For the study at large: COVID-19 samples collected from the United States, Italy and Spain covered acute and convalescent phases. Sources were T cells, B-cell-depleted T cells, or PBMCs; the material itself was cDNA or gDNA.

Seattle-derived patients entered the study during active infection and were followed longitudinally. As handled by the study authors: Reference gene primer amplification gave nucleated cell count estimates. Profiling relied on immunoSEQ multiplex PCR, and the TCRdb table lists in-frame clones only, not all of them. V, J and clone size are those of that table, while D and trimming were read from the DNA. Seen here are over 150,000 clones, more than 75% observed once, and the top ten hold about 0.6%. This sequence originates from a man aged 55-75 years with COVID-19, enrolled during active disease. The material sequenced was peripheral blood.

The CDR3 DNA sequence: TGTGCCAGCAGCGTAGAGATCGACAGGGGGCGGGGTAGCACAGATACGCAGTATTTT. It specifies CASSVEIDRGRGSTDTQYF. The V gene is TRBV9, the J gene TRBJ2-3; 10 bases are shared with TRBD1. The junction had 10 bases not matched to a gene; V was cut back by 0 bases and J by 0 bases. The CDR3 runs to 19 residues. The V gene's germline CDR1 is SGDLS and CDR2 YYNGEE.